The rows below give T cell receptor beta chains drawn from one sample of a study of blood T cell repertoires in COVID-19. Assay: immunoSEQ multiplex PCR; the TCRdb copy retains only in-frame clones and omits some. The table records some 29,000 clones, about 90% of them present only once. Sequenced input: peripheral blood. The source of these receptors is a man aged 65 to 79 with active or convalescent COVID-19. Each CDR3 is given with its conserved first and last residue. The order of the fields is clone size, V gene, CDR3 protein. Expanded clones get a size class; other rows say once, few or many, or leave the size out.

clone_size: .
v_call: TRBV10-3
cdr3_aa: CANFTGAGTEAFF

clone_size: .
v_call: TRBV5-1
cdr3_aa: CASSFNAGMIYEQYF

clone_size: .
v_call: TRBV7-9
cdr3_aa: CASSIGTDSPLHF

clone_size: .
v_call: TRBV11-2
cdr3_aa: CASSLFGSEAFF

clone_size: .
v_call: TRBV7-3
cdr3_aa: CASSPGQGPWNEQFF

clone_size: .
v_call: TRBV24-1
cdr3_aa: CATSEKSVTARTDTQYF

clone_size: .
v_call: TRBV19
cdr3_aa: CASSDTGGIRYTEAFF

clone_size: .
v_call: TRBV6-5
cdr3_aa: CASSYDRNYGYTF

clone_size: .
v_call: TRBV7-9
cdr3_aa: CASSSAGQGYQPQHF

clone_size: .
v_call: TRBV5-1
cdr3_aa: CASSLSPPPNEKLFF

clone_size: .
v_call: TRBV6-5
cdr3_aa: CASRQGAFTEAFF

clone_size: .
v_call: TRBV30
cdr3_aa: CAWSVSSGANVLTF

clone_size: .
v_call: TRBV12-5
cdr3_aa: CARRSFGQGTNRPYSNQPQHF

clone_size: .
v_call: TRBV2
cdr3_aa: CASSRQGAYGYTF

clone_size: .
v_call: TRBV29-1
cdr3_aa: CSVGWGVGSTGELFF

clone_size: .
v_call: TRBV5-1
cdr3_aa: CASSLEAGFSGNTIYF

clone_size: .
v_call: TRBV2
cdr3_aa: CASSYQGFPSSYEQYF

clone_size: .
v_call: TRBV19
cdr3_aa: CASSGHLANTEAFF

clone_size: .
v_call: TRBV5-1
cdr3_aa: CASSFSRGTDTQYF

clone_size: .
v_call: TRBV9
cdr3_aa: CASSVAGGFLNYGYTF

clone_size: .
v_call: TRBV5-1
cdr3_aa: CASSLRWGGPNEKLFF

clone_size: .
v_call: TRBV20-1
cdr3_aa: CSAKFGQGSTF

clone_size: .
v_call: TRBV7-3
cdr3_aa: CASSLSGLTEAFF

clone_size: .
v_call: TRBV19
cdr3_aa: CASIRGTDDYGYTF

clone_size: once
v_call: TRBV29-1
cdr3_aa: CSVEEQGARGYTF

clone_size: .
v_call: TRBV28
cdr3_aa: CASSFQGGNTEAFF

clone_size: .
v_call: TRBV6-2/TRBV6-3
cdr3_aa: CASSYSIRGETQHF

clone_size: .
v_call: TRBV19
cdr3_aa: CASSISRGYGYTF

clone_size: .
v_call: TRBV5-1
cdr3_aa: CASSLGQADTQYF

clone_size: .
v_call: TRBV5-4
cdr3_aa: CASSWGGGIIQETQYF

clone_size: .
v_call: TRBV7-2
cdr3_aa: CASSSGQGREQFF

clone_size: .
v_call: TRBV28
cdr3_aa: CASSLWPQGTGSGYTF

clone_size: .
v_call: TRBV15
cdr3_aa: CATSRASIWTGRNQPQHF

clone_size: once
v_call: TRBV7-2
cdr3_aa: CASSPTRDSFPPVNQPQHF

clone_size: .
v_call: TRBV10-1
cdr3_aa: CASRPRLAGGPTQYF

clone_size: .
v_call: TRBV15
cdr3_aa: CATSRVNQGVDYGYTF

clone_size: .
v_call: TRBV7-8
cdr3_aa: CASRDRGGETQYF

clone_size: once
v_call: TRBV5-4
cdr3_aa: CASSPLAGPSGANVLTF

clone_size: .
v_call: TRBV20-1
cdr3_aa: CSATYRVGYTF

clone_size: .
v_call: TRBV5-1
cdr3_aa: CASSLKGDTEAFF

clone_size: .
v_call: TRBV5-1
cdr3_aa: CASSLGGLPYNEQFF

clone_size: few
v_call: TRBV7-9
cdr3_aa: CASTGTGNTEAFF

clone_size: .
v_call: TRBV6-6
cdr3_aa: CASQLEPSEQYF

clone_size: .
v_call: TRBV5-4
cdr3_aa: CASSLVRGGGETQYF

clone_size: .
v_call: TRBV5-1
cdr3_aa: CASSLTGVSGNTIYF

clone_size: once
v_call: TRBV20-1
cdr3_aa: CSASGWQGEAFF